This T cell receptor (beta chain) was sequenced in a study of shared clonotypes between healthy human individuals. Whole-study findings and limits: It was expected that sequencing depth would affect clonotype sharing among donors. With few donors, the genetic and exposure-history diversity represented was limited.

Some clones are missing from TCRdb's copy, which holds only in-frame ones; the method was immunoSEQ multiplex PCR. This sample carries approximately 1.5 million clones, approximately 98.5% of them seen once, and the ten largest clones take 0.3% to 0.45%. Concerning this clone: Its antigen is as yet unknown.

Germline V CDR1 and CDR2: LGHNA, YSLEER. The CDR3 has 13 residues. V was clipped by 0 bases and J by 9 bases, with 9 bases between them. Caucasian adults residing in Nashville, Tennessee made up all the donors. Negatively enriched CD4+ T cells were divided by CD45RA into naive and memory. This receptor was identified in a man aged 25-40 years in good health. The specimen was naive CD4+ T cells sorted from blood. Described subset: CD45RA+ positively selected. The chain employs TRBV4-3 and TRBJ2-1; D remains unclear. CDR3 protein: CASSQDFGAEQFF. DNA for the CDR3: TGCGCCAGCAGCCAAGATTTCGGCGCTGAGCAGTTCTTC.